These 24 T cell receptor beta chains share one sample of origin, sequenced in a study of blood T cell repertoires in COVID-19. Method: immunoSEQ multiplex PCR; TCRdb's copy keeps in-frame clones and lacks some. This sample carries 250,000 to 350,000 clones, 80% to 85% of them seen once, and the ten largest clones take about 15%. The sample comprised peripheral blood. Every receptor here comes from a person in their 70s with COVID-19, enrolled during active disease.

The rearrangement joins TRBV27 to TRBJ1-1; 8 bases match TRBD1. Trimming removed 5 bases from V and 0 bases from J; junction bases left unmatched: 14. This CDR3 is 18 amino acids long. Germline loops: CDR1 MNHEY, CDR2 SMNVEV (reference sequence). CDR3: CASSTFRGLLGMNTEAFF. DNA for the CDR3: TGTGCCAGCAGTACGTTCAGGGGGCTTCTGGGTATGAACACTGAAGCTTTCTTT.

The J gene is TRBJ2-7, the V gene TRBV5-1; 15 nucleotides agree with TRBD2. Germline CDR1 and CDR2: SGHRS and YFSETQ. Losses at the gene ends were 2 bases for V and 6 bases for J; bases not matched to a gene: 6. The CDR3 is made up of 16 amino acids. CDR3 region: CASSLGTSGRSGEQYF. DNA of the CDR3: TGCGCCAGCAGCTTAGGGACTAGCGGGAGGTCGGGCGAGCAGTACTTC.

This chain connects TRBV21-1 to TRBJ1-1; TRBD1 was called by the table and not checked on the DNA. TRBV21-1 is marked as a pseudogene. The CDR3 is 12 amino acids. The chain's CDR3 is CATTKRGTEAFF. The DNA for the CDR3 is TGTGCCACCACCAAGAGGGGGACTGAAGCTTTCTTT.

This clone showed up just a few times. The chain couples TRBV18 to TRBJ1-4, with 9 nucleotides matching TRBD1. V lost 3 bases and J lost 7; bases outside the gene matches: 0. The CDR3 consists of 13 residues. The germline CDR1 and CDR2 sequences are KGHSH and LQKENI. CDR3 amino acids: CASSPDRGEKLFF. DNA for the CDR3: TGTGCCAGCTCACCGGACAGGGGTGAAAAACTGTTTTTT.

This chain links TRBV12-3 or TRBV12-4 with TRBJ1-1; perhaps TRBD1 as D (6 bases). The ends were cut back, 6 bases at V and 8 bases at J, with 10 bases in the middle. The CDR3 runs to 11 residues. CDR3 protein: CASRARGEAFF. The CDR3 DNA reads as TGTGCCAGCAGAGCTAGGGGGGAAGCTTTCTTT.

The V and J genes are TRBV23-1 and TRBJ1-1, with D possibly TRBD1 on 5 matching bases. TRBV23-1 is an ORF; its function is uncertain. The CDR3 is 14 residues long. Trimming stripped 8 bases from V and 9 bases from J, with 22 bases between. CDR3 coding DNA: TGCGCCAGCCCTCGACCCGACAGCTACATACAAGCTTTCTTT. Translated: CASPRPDSYIQAFF.

The genes are TRBV14 and TRBJ2-1; 13 bases agree with TRBD2. The CDR3 covers 17 residues. Germline V CDR1 and CDR2: SGHDN, FVKESK. The junction had 9 bases not matched to a gene; V was cut back by 1 base and J by 9 bases. CDR3 DNA: TGTGCCAGCAGCCAAGTGTTAGGACTAGCGGGAGTTGGTGAGCAGTTCTTC. Amino acid sequence: CASSQVLGLAGVGEQFF. Full variable domain (rest looked up from reference TRBV14 and TRBJ2-1): EAGVTQFPSHSVIEKGQTVTLRCDPISGHDNLYWYRRVMGKEIKFLLHFVKESKQDESGMPNNRFLAERTGGTYSTLKVQPAELEDSGVYFCASSQVLGLAGVGEQFFGPGTRLTVL.

V usage is TRBV12-3 or TRBV12-4 and J usage is TRBJ2-5; no clear D gene. V dropped 5 bases and J dropped 3 bases, with 10 bases sitting between them. The CDR3 length is 13 residues. The CDR3 here is CASSPPTEETQYF. DNA of the CDR3: TGTGCCAGCAGTCCACCAACAGAAGAGACCCAGTACTTC.

The chain uses TRBV6-2 or TRBV6-3 and TRBJ1-1; no reliable D call. The CDR3 sequence is 13 residues long. Germline V CDR1 and CDR2: MNHEY, SVGEGT. Trimming removed 7 bases from V and 8 bases from J, with 17 bases in between. This chain's CDR3 is CASTPSLNGEAFF. As DNA, the CDR3 is TGTGCCAGCACCCCTTCTTTGAACGGGGAAGCTTTCTTT.

The chain joins TRBV20-1 to TRBJ2-7; TRBD2 aligns across 9 bases. The germline gives CDR1 DFQATT, CDR2 SNEGSKA (reference sequence). The CDR3 is 16 residues long. V gave up 3 bases and J gave up 7 bases; unmatched junction bases: 16. In nucleotides, the CDR3 is TGCAGTGCTAGTCCGAGTCGGATAGCGGGAGTTTTAGAGCAGTACTTC. Translation gives CSASPSRIAGVLEQYF.

In this sample, this clone turned up once. In DNA, the CDR3 is TGTGCCAGCAGTTTGCTGGGAGCCACTGAAGCTTTCTTT. It codes for CASSLLGATEAFF. The chain has TRBV27 and TRBJ1-1; D unclear. The CDR3 loop spans 13 amino acids. Trimming took off 3 bases at V and 4 bases at J, with 9 bases between the two ends. From germline, CDR1 is MNHEY and CDR2 SMNVEV (reference sequence).

The rearrangement joins TRBV30 to TRBJ2-1; 8 nucleotides align to TRBD2. Germline CDR1 is GTSNPN and CDR2 is SVGIG (reference sequence). After removal of 2 bases from V and 10 bases from J, the junction contained 7 bases not matched to a gene. The CDR3 is 13 residues long. CDR3 DNA: TGTGCCTGGAGTACCATTGCGGGAGGAGAGCAGTTCTTC. Encoded protein: CAWSTIAGGEQFF.

The gene calls are TRBV18 and TRBJ2-5, with 7 bases that match TRBD1. The CDR3 covers 14 residues. Trimming removed 5 bases from V and 2 bases from J; junction bases left unmatched: 5. Per the germline V gene, CDR1 is KGHSH and CDR2 is LQKENI. CDR3 nucleotides: TGTGCCAGCTCATTTCCGGGACAGCAAGAGACCCAGTACTTC. The encoded protein is CASSFPGQQETQYF.

The chain uses TRBV5-1 and TRBJ2-7; TRBD1 might be the D (6 bases). CDR1 SGHRS and CDR2 YFSETQ come from the germline V gene. The CDR3 runs 15 residues. The V end was cut by 5 bases, the J end by 0 bases, with 15 bases between. Here the CDR3 DNA reads TGCGCCAGCAGTCAGGACAGTCCTACCTCCTACGAGCAGTACTTC. This encodes CASSQDSPTSYEQYF.

CDR3 DNA sequence: TGTGCCAGCTCAGCACAACAATTTGGAAACACCATATATTTT. Encoded protein: CASSAQQFGNTIYF. The rearrangement links TRBV18 to TRBJ1-3; D is unresolved. The V gene lost 5 bases and the J gene lost 3 bases, with 11 bases spanning the gap. Germline values: CDR1 KGHSH, CDR2 LQKENI. This CDR3 spans 14 amino acids.

V and J are TRBV7-9 and TRBJ1-1; possible D gene TRBD1, 5 bases. Germline CDR1 is SEHNR and CDR2 is FQNEAQ (reference sequence). The CDR3 extends over 14 amino acids. V was clipped by 2 bases and J by 0 bases, with 7 bases between them. This chain's CDR3 is CASSLRGMNTEAFF. In nucleotides, the CDR3 is TGTGCCAGCAGCTTAAGGGGTATGAACACTGAAGCTTTCTTT.

The chain combines TRBV6-2 or TRBV6-3 with TRBJ2-3; a weak D match, TRBD2 (6 bases). The CDR3 spans 15 residues. The V end lost 6 bases, the J end lost 9 bases, and 22 bases lay between the germline ends. CDR1 MNHEY and CDR2 SVGEGT come from the germline V gene. As DNA, the CDR3 is TGTGCCAGCAGCCTCACCCGGTCGACGGAGGGGACGCAGTATTTT. Encoded protein: CASSLTRSTEGTQYF.

This clone was seen a handful of times. The chain recombines TRBV19 with TRBJ2-1, with a tentative D call TRBD2 (5 bases). The CDR3 is made up of 17 amino acids. V was cut by 5 bases and J by 3 bases, with 20 bases left in between. Germline V gene lookup returns CDR1 LNHDA and CDR2 SQIVND (reference sequence). The CDR3 region is CASSPGPGVANYNEQFF. CDR3 nucleotides: TGTGCCAGTAGTCCCGGGCCTGGGGTAGCGAACTACAATGAGCAGTTCTTC. The whole variable domain, remainder taken from reference TRBV19 and TRBJ2-1, is DGGITQSPKYLFRKEGQNVTLSCEQNLNHDAMYWYRQDPGQGLRLIYYSQIVNDFQKGDIAEGYSVSREKKESFPLTVTSAQKNPTAFYLCASSPGPGVANYNEQFFGPGTRLTVL.

This rearrangement joins TRBV6-2 or TRBV6-3 to TRBJ1-6; D not resolved. Deletions cut 4 bases from V and 6 bases from J, with 10 bases between. The length of the CDR3 is 14 residues. The germline CDR1 and CDR2 sequences are MNHEY and SVGEGT. The CDR3 here is CASSSQVSNSPLHF. CDR3 bases: TGTGCCAGCAGTTCTCAGGTGTCTAATTCACCCCTCCACTTT.

The rearrangement links TRBV5-6 to TRBJ1-4; D ambiguous. Germline loops: CDR1 SGHDT, CDR2 YYEEEE. The CDR3 is 15 residues long. The ends were cut back, 2 bases at V and 13 bases at J, with 21 bases in the middle. The CDR3 reads CASSLSGLPRGGLFF. DNA for the CDR3: TGTGCCAGCAGCTTATCGGGTCTCCCGCGCGGAGGACTGTTTTTT. Supplemented by reference TRBV5-6 and TRBJ1-4, the full variable domain reads DAGVTQSPTHLIKTRGQQVTLRCSPKSGHDTVSWYQQALGQGPQFIFQYYEEEERQRGNFPDRFSGHQFPNYSSELNVNALLLGDSALYLCASSLSGLPRGGLFFGSGTQLSVL.

The chain has TRBV7-3 and TRBJ2-3; 8 nucleotides match TRBD1. The CDR3 has 15 amino acids. Trimming cost V 1 base and J 2 bases; bases outside gene matches: 2. The V gene's germline CDR1 is SGHTA and CDR2 FQGTGA. The CDR3 is CASSLRGQVTDTQYF. The CDR3 DNA sequence: TGTGCCAGCAGCTTAAGGGGACAGGTCACAGATACGCAGTATTTT.

This chain joins TRBV11-2 and TRBJ1-2, with TRBD1 matching over 8 bases. Trimming took 5 bases from V and 4 from J; bases not matched to a gene: 6. Looked up from germline, CDR1 is SGHAT and CDR2 is FQNNGV. The CDR3 spans 14 residues. Here the CDR3 reads CASSMTGAGYGYTF. The CDR3 bases are TGTGCCAGCAGCATGACAGGGGCGGGCTATGGCTACACCTTC.

This clone has more than one count but fewer than ten. The rearrangement joins TRBV10-3 to TRBJ2-5; the match to TRBD1 covers 7 bases. The CDR3 spans 15 residues. V was pared by 2 bases and J by 4 bases, with 7 bases of the junction left unmatched. CDR1 is ENHRY and CDR2 is SYGVKD in the germline V gene. The CDR3 coding sequence is TGTGCCATCAGTGAGCAAGGGGGCTGGGGAGAGACCCAGTACTTC. It translates to CAISEQGGWGETQYF.

The CDR3 loop reads CASSRIQGAGGYGYTF. The CDR3 nucleotides are TGTGCCAGCAGCCGAATACAGGGGGCAGGAGGTTATGGCTACACCTTC. The rearrangement links TRBV7-9 to TRBJ1-2, with TRBD1 identical over 9 bases. CDR1 is SEHNR and CDR2 is FQNEAQ in the germline V gene (reference sequence). The CDR3 spans 16 residues. V shed 5 bases and J 5 bases; nucleotides not matched to a gene: 12.